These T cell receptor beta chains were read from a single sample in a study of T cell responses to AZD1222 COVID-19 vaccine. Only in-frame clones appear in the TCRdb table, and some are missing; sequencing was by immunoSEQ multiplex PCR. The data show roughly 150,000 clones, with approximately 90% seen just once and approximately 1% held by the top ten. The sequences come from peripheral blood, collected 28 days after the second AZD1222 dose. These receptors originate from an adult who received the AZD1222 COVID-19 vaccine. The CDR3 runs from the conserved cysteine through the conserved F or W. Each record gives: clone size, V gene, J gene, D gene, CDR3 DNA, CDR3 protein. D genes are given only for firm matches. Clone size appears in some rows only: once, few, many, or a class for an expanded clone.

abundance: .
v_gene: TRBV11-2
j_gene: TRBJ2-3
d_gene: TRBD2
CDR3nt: TGTGCCAGCAGCCCAGGACTAGCGGGGTCGTCCGATACGCAGTATTTT
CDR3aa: CASSPGLAGSSDTQYF

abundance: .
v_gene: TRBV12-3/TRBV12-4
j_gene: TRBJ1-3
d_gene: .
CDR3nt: TGTGCCAGCAGTTTCGGGAACGCCATATATTTT
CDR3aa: CASSFGNAIYF

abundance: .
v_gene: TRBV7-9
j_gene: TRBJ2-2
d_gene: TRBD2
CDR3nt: TGTGCCAGCAGCTTATCCCGGGGGGGCCAAACCGGGGAGCTGTTTTTT
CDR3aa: CASSLSRGGQTGELFF

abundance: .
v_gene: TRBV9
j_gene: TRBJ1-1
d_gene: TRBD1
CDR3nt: TGTGCCAGCAGCGGACAGGGAATATCGGGTAACACTGAAGCTTTCTTT
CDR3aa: CASSGQGISGNTEAFF

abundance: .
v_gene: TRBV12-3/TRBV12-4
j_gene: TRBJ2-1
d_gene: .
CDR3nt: TGTGCCAGCAGTTTAACGGGAAATGAGCAGTTCTTC
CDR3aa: CASSLTGNEQFF

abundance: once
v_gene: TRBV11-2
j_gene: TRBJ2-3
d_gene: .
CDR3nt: TGTGCCAGCAGCCCAGAGGGGGACCCTAGCACAGATACGCAGTATTTT
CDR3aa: CASSPEGDPSTDTQYF

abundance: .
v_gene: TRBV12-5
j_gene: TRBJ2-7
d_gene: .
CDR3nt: TGTGCTAGTGGTTTTGGGTTTTCTTACGAGCAGTACTTC
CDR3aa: CASGFGFSYEQYF

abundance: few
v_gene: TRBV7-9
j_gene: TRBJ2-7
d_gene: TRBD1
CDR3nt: TGTGCCAGCAGCTCCGGGACAGGGTCGTACGAGCAGTACTTC
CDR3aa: CASSSGTGSYEQYF

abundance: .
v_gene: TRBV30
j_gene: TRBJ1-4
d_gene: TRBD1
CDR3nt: TGTGCCTGGAGTTTGACAGGGGGAAGAGAAAAACTGTTTTTT
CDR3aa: CAWSLTGGREKLFF

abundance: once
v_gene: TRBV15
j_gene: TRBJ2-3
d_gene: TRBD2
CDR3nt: TGTGCCACCAGCGGAGGATGGACTAGCGGGGGGCTCGGCACAGATACGCAGTATTTT
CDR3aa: CATSGGWTSGGLGTDTQYF

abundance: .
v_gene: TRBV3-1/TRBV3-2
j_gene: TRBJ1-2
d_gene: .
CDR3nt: TGTGCCAGCAGCCAAGCGAGGACAGCTAACTATGGCTACACCTTC
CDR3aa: CASSQARTANYGYTF

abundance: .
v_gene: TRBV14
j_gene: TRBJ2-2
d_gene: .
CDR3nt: TGTGCCAGCAGCCATTCCCCCCTTGCGGCCAGGGGCTCCGGGGAGCTGTTTTTT
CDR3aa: CASSHSPLAARGSGELFF

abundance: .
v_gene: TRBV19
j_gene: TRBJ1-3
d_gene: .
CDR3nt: TGTGCCAGTAGCGAAACTTACCACTCTGGAAACACCATATATTTT
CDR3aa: CASSETYHSGNTIYF

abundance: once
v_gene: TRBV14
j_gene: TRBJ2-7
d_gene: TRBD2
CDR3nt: TGTGCCAGCAGCCAGTCTAGCGGCTACGAGCAGTACTTC
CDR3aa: CASSQSSGYEQYF

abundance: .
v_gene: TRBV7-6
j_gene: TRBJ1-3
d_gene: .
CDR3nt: TGTGCCAGCAGCTTAGGGAGACAAGGTGGAAACACCATATATTTT
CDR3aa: CASSLGRQGGNTIYF

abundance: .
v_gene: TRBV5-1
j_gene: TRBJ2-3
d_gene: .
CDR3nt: TGCGCCAGCAGTTCCTGGCGGGTGGCAGATACGCAGTATTTT
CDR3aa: CASSSWRVADTQYF

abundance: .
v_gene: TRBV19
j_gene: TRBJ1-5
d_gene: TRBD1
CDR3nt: TGTGCCAGTAGTAAAGGTAAGACAGGGAAGAGCAATCAGCCCCAGCATTTT
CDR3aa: CASSKGKTGKSNQPQHF

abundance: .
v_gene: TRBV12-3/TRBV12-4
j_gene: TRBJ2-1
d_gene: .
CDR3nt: TGTGCCAGCAGCGAAGTGGATGAGCAGTTCTTC
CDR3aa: CASSEVDEQFF

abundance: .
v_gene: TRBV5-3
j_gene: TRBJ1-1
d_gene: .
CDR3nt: TGTGCCAGAAGCTTGGGGGGTGGGACTGAAGCTTTCTTT
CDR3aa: CARSLGGGTEAFF

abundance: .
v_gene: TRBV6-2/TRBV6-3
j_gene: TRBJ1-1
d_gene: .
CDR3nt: TGTGCCAGCAGTGCCCGGGGGGGGGTGAACACTGAAGCTTTCTTT
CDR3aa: CASSARGGVNTEAFF

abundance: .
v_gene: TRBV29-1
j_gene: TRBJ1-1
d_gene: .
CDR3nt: TGCAGCGTTGCTTGGCAGGGCAGGAACACTGAAGCTTTCTTT
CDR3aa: CSVAWQGRNTEAFF

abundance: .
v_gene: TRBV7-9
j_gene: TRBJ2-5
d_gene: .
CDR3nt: TGTGCCAGCAGCTCCCGGGGGGCGGAGACCCAGTACTTC
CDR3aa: CASSSRGAETQYF

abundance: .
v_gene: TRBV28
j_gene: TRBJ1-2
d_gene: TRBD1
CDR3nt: TGTGCCAGCAGTCCCACGGACAGGGGACTCTATGGCTACACCTTC
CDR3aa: CASSPTDRGLYGYTF

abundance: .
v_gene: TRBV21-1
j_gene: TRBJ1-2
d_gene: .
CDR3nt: TGTGCCAGCAGCGAAAAGGGTCACTTAACCTTTGACTATGGCTACACCTTC
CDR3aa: CASSEKGHLTFDYGYTF

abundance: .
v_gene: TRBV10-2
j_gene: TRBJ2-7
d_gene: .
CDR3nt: TGCGCCAGCAGTTTCGGGTTCTCCTACGAGCAGTACTTC
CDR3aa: CASSFGFSYEQYF

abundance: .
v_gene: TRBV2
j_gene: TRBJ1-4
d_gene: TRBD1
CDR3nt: TGTGCCAGCAGTGACCAGGGGGCGTCTGAAAAACTGTTTTTT
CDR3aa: CASSDQGASEKLFF

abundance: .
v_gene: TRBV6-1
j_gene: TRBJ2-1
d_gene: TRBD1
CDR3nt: TGTGCCAGCAGTGAAGTCACAGGGGCGCCTAATGAGCAGTTCTTC
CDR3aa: CASSEVTGAPNEQFF

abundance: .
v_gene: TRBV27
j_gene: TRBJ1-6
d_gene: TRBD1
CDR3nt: TGTGCCAGCAGTTTTTTTACAGGGGGTGATTCACCCCTCCACTTT
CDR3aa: CASSFFTGGDSPLHF

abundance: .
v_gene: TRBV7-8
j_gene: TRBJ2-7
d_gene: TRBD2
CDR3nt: TGTGCCAGCAGCTTAGGGCTAGCGGGCGGCGCATTTTACGAGCAGTACTTC
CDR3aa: CASSLGLAGGAFYEQYF

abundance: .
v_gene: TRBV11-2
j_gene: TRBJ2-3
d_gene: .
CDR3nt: TGTGCCAGCAGCTTAGAAGGATCTACGCAGTATTTT
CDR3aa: CASSLEGSTQYF

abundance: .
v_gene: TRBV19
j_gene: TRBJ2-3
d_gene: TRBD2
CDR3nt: TGTGCCAGTAGTATTCGGGCGGGGGGGCCACCTAGCACAGATACGCAGTATTTT
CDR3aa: CASSIRAGGPPSTDTQYF

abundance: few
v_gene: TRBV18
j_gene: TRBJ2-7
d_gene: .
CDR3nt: TGTGCCAGCTCGTGGGGAGCCTACGAGCAGTACTTC
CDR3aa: CASSWGAYEQYF

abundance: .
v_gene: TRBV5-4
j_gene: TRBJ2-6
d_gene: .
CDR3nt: TGTGCCAGCAGCTTATCTGGGGCCAACGTCCTGACTTTC
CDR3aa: CASSLSGANVLTF

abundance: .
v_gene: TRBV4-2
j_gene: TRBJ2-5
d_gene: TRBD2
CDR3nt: TGTGCCAGCAGCCCCTTAGCGGGGGGGTTGGAGACCCAGTACTTC
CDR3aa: CASSPLAGGLETQYF

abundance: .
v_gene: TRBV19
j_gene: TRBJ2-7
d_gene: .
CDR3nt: TGTGCCAGTAGTAAGGCTAGCAGTTACGAGCAGTACTTC
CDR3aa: CASSKASSYEQYF

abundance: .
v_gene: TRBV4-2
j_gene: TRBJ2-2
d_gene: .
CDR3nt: TGTGCCAGCAGCCAAGTTTTCCCGCTGGGGGGCGCGAACACCGGGGAGCTGTTTTTT
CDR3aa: CASSQVFPLGGANTGELFF

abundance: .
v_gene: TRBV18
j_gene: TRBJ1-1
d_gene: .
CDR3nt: TGTGCCAGCTCACCAGCAGGGGCGAACACTGAAGCTTTCTTT
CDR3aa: CASSPAGANTEAFF

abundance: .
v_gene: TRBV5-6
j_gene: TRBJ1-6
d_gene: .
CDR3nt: TGTGCCAGCAGCCACGGGGAGAAGAGCTCCTATAATTCACCCCTCCACTTT
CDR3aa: CASSHGEKSSYNSPLHF

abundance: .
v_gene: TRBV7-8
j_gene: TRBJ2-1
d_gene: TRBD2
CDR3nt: TGTGCCAGCAGCCCAGGGAGACTAGCGGGGCTTTACAATGAGCAGTTCTTC
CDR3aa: CASSPGRLAGLYNEQFF

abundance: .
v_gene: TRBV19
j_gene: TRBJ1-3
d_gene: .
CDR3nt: TGTGCCAGTAGTATTTCCCGGACCTCTGGAAACACCATATATTTT
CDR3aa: CASSISRTSGNTIYF

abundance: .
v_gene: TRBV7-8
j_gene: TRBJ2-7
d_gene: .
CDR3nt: TGTGCCAGCAGCCGTAACCCCTACGAGCAGTACTTC
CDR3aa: CASSRNPYEQYF

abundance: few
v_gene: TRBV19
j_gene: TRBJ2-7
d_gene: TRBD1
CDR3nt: TGTGCCACCGCGGCCCAGGGGGTAAACGAGCAGTACTTC
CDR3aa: CATAAQGVNEQYF

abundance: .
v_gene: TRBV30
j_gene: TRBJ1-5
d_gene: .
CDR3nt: TGTGCCTGGAGTGTACATAGCAATCAGCCCCAGCATTTT
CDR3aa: CAWSVHSNQPQHF

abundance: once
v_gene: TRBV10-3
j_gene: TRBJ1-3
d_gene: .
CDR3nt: TGTGCCATCAGTGAGGGGCCTGGAAACACCATATATTTT
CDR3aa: CAISEGPGNTIYF

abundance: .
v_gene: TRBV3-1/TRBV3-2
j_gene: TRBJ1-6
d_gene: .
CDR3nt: TGTGCCAGCACGGGGTTAGGGGTCGGCAATTCACCCCTCCACTTT
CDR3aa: CASTGLGVGNSPLHF

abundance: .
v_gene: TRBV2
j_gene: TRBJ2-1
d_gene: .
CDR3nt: TGTGCCAGCAACAGAAGGCTCCTCTCCTACAATGAGCAGTTCTTC
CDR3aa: CASNRRLLSYNEQFF

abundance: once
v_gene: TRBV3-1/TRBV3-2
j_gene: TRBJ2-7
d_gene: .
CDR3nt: TGTGCCAGCAGCCAGAGGAGGGACTACGAGCAGTACTTC
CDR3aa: CASSQRRDYEQYF

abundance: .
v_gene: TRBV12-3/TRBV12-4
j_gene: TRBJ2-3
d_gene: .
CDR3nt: TGTGCCAGCAGTTTGGGCCAAACAGATACGCAGTATTTT
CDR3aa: CASSLGQTDTQYF

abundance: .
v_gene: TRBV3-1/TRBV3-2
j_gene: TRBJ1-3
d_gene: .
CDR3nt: TGTGCCAGCAGCCAAGATCCAGGAAGGTCTTATCAAAACACCATATATTTT
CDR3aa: CASSQDPGRSYQNTIYF

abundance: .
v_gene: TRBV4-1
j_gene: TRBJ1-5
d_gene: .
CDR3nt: TGCGCCAGCAGCCAAGGGGCGGGGAATGATCAGCCCCAGCATTTT
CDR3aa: CASSQGAGNDQPQHF